The sequence of this T cell receptor (beta chain) was determined in a study of shared clonotypes between healthy human individuals. In its sample, this clone was seen once. Sequencing was performed with immunoSEQ multiplex PCR; in TCRdb, only in-frame clones are kept and a portion is missing. Counted here are approximately 1.5 million clones, 97% to 99% occurring once; the ten biggest clones make up 0.3% to 0.45%. The junction had 6 bases not matched to a gene; V was cut back by 2 bases and J by 3 bases. In germline, CDR1 is KGHSH, CDR2 LQKENI. CDR3 length: 18 amino acids. The chain uses TRBV18 and TRBJ2-1; 14 bases align to TRBD2. The sequence was obtained from a man aged 25-40 years in good health. The sequencing input was naive CD4+ T cells sorted from blood. Subset: CD45RA+ positively selected. This CDR3 is CASSPYGLAGGFYNEQFF. The CDR3 nucleotides are TGTGCCAGCTCACCATACGGACTAGCGGGAGGATTCTACAATGAGCAGTTCTTC.